This T cell receptor beta chain was sequenced for a study of cytomegalovirus exposure and HLA in healthy donors. Study-wide points: While the bulk of TCR sequences proved rare, some public TCRs turned up in many donors.

The PCR made use of 60 Vbeta and 13 Jbeta primers. Here immunoSEQ multiplex PCR was the method, and the copy in TCRdb shows in-frame clones only, minus some. The sample records approximately 100,000 clones, about 59% being singletons. This CDR3 is built from 15 residues. Trimming at V came to 4 bases and at J to 7 bases, leaving 8 bases not matched to a gene. Germline V gene lookup returns CDR1 MGHRA and CDR2 YSYEKL. A word on this clone: What it recognizes is unknown.

Sequenced input: PBMCs. The V gene is TRBV4-1, the J gene TRBJ2-2; 8 bases line up with TRBD2. The receptor's source is a man aged 30-40 years in good health and CMV-seropositive. CDR3 loop: CASSLPGGAIGELFF. For the CDR3, the DNA is TGCGCCAGCAGCCTCCCCGGGGGGGCGATCGGGGAGCTGTTTTTT.